This TCR beta chain came from a study of technical replicates of blood from a handful of donors. V lost 3 bases and J lost 10, with 16 bases in between. There are 13 residues in the CDR3. Germline values: CDR1 GTSNPN, CDR2 SVGIG (reference sequence). Some clones are missing from TCRdb's copy, which holds only in-frame ones; the method was immunoSEQ multiplex PCR. Of tens of thousands of clones in the sample, approximately 90% were seen once. This chain uses TRBV30 with TRBJ2-1; D is unresolved. This receptor was obtained from a human donor in good health. Some clones in this sample may be carry-over from other donors' samples. Source material: PBMCs. The CDR3 sequence: CAWSLGRPREQFF. In nucleotides, the CDR3 is TGTGCCTGGAGCCTCGGTCGCCCCCGGGAGCAGTTCTTC.